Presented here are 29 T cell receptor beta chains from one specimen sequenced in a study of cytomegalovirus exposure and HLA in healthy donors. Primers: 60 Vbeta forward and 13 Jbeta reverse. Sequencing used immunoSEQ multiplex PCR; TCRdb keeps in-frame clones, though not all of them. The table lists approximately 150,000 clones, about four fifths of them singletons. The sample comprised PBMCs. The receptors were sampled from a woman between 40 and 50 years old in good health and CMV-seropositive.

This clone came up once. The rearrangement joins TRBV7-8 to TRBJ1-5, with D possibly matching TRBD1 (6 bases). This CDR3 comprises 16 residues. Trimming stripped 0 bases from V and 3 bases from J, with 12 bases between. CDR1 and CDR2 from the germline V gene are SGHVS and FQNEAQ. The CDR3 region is CASSLALTGDNQPQHF. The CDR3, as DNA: TGTGCCAGCAGCTTAGCCTTGACAGGTGACAATCAGCCCCAGCATTTT.

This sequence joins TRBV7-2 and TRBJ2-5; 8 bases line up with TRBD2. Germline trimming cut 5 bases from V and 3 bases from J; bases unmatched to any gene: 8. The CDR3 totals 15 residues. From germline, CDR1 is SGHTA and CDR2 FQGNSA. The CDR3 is CASSPRTSRKETQYF. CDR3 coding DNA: TGTGCCAGCAGCCCTCGGACTAGCAGGAAAGAGACCCAGTACTTC.

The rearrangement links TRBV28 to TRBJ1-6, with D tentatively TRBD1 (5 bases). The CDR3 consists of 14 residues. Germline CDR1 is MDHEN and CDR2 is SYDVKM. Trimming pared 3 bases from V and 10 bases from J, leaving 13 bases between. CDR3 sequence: CASSFAQGISPLHF. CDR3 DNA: TGTGCCAGCAGTTTTGCGCAGGGTATATCACCCCTCCACTTT.

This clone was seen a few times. The CDR3 sequence is CASPRKGENTEAFF. As DNA, the CDR3 is TGTGCCAGCCCCCGAAAAGGGGAGAACACTGAAGCTTTCTTT. The chain has TRBV6-5 and TRBJ1-1; possibly TRBD1 for D (5 bases). Germline lookup yields CDR1 MNHEY and CDR2 SVGAGI. The CDR3 covers 14 residues. Trimming cost V 8 bases and J 1 base, with 14 bases left between them.

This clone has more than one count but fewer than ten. This CDR3 reads CASSSRRAGKQETQYF. The DNA for the CDR3 is TGTGCCAGCAGTTCCCGACGAGCGGGGAAACAAGAGACCCAGTACTTC. The rearrangement joins TRBV27 to TRBJ2-5; 7 bases map to TRBD2. Germline V lookup: CDR1 MNHEY, CDR2 SMNVEV (reference sequence). The CDR3 spans 16 residues. V lost 4 bases to trimming and J lost 2 bases; unmatched junction nucleotides: 10.

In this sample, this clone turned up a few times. CDR3 nucleotide sequence: TGTGCCAGTAGTAAAGGGGACTTGACTGAAAAACTGTTTTTT. This codes for CASSKGDLTEKLFF. The chain carries TRBV19 and TRBJ1-4; D possibly corresponds to TRBD1 (5 bases). The ends were cut back, 4 bases at V and 7 bases at J, with 13 bases in the middle. The CDR3 has 14 amino acids. Per germline, CDR1 LNHDA and CDR2 SQIVND (reference sequence).

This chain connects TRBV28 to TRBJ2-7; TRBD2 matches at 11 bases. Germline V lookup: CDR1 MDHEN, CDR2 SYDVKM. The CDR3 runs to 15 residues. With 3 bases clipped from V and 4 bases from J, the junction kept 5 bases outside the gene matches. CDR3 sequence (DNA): TGTGCCAGCAGTTTGGAGGGACTAGCGGTATACGAGCAGTACTTC. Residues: CASSLEGLAVYEQYF.

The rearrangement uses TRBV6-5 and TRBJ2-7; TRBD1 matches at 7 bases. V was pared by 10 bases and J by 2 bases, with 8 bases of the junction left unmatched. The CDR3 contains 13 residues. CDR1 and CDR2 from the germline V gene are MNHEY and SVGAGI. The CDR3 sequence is CAMQTGDTYEQYF. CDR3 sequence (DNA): TGTGCCATGCAAACAGGGGATACCTACGAGCAGTACTTC.

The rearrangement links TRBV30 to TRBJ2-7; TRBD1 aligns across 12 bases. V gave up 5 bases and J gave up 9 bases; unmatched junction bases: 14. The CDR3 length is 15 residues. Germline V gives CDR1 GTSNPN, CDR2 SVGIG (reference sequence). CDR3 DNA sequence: TGTGCCTGGGAAACTTCTCGGGGACAGGGGGCAGTGCAGTACTTC. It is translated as CAWETSRGQGAVQYF. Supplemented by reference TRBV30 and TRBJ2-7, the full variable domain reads SQTIHQWPATLVQPVGSPLSLECTVEGTSNPNLYWYRQAAGRGLQLLFYSVGIGQISSEVPQNLSASRPQDRQFILSSKKLLLSDSGFYLCAWETSRGQGAVQYFGPGTRLTVT.

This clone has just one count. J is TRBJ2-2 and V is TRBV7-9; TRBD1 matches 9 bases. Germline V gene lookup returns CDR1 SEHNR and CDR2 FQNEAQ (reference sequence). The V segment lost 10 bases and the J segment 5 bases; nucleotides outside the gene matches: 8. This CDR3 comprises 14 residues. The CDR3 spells CAIFTGGGTGELFF. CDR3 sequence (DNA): TGTGCCATCTTCACAGGGGGCGGAACCGGGGAGCTGTTTTTT. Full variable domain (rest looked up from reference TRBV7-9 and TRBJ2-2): DTGVSQNPRHKITKRGQNVTFRCDPISEHNRLYWYRQTLGQGPEFLTYFQNEAQLEKSRLLSDRFSAERPKGSFSTLEIQRTEQGDSAMYLCAIFTGGGTGELFFGEGSRLTVL.

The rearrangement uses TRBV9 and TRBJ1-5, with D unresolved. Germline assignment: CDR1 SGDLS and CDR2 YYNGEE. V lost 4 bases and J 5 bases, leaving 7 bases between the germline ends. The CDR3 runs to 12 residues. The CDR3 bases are TGTGCCAGCAGCTCGGAGGATCAGCCCCAGCATTTT. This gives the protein CASSSEDQPQHF.

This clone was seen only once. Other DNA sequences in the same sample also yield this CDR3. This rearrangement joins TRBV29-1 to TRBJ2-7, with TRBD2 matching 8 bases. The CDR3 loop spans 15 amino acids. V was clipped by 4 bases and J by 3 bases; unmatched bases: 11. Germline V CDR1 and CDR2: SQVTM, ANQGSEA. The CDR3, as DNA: TGCAGCGTTGCCCCTACTAGCGGAGGAGGCTACGAGCAGTACTTC. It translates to CSVAPTSGGGYEQYF.

The CDR3 DNA follows: TGCGCCAGCAGTGTACGAGGGACAGGGGGTTTCGAGCAGTACTTC. Protein: CASSVRGTGGFEQYF. The chain has TRBV10-2 and TRBJ2-7; 11 nucleotides agree with TRBD1. The CDR3 runs 15 residues. With 4 bases clipped from V and 6 bases from J, the junction kept 8 bases outside the gene matches. Germline V gene data show CDR1 as WSHSY and CDR2 as SAAADI.

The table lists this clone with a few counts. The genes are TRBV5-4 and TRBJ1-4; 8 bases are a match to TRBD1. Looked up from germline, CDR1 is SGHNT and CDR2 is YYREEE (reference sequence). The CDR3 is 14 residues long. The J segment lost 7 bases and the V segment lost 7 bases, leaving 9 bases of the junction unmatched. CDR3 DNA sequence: TGTGCCAGCGGTCGACAGGGGTCGACTGAAAAACTGTTTTTT. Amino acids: CASGRQGSTEKLFF.

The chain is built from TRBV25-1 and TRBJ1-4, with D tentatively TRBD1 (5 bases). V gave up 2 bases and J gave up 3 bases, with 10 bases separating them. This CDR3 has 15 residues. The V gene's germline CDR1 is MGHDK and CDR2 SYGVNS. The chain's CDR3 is CASSEAGGANEKLFF. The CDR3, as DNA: TGTGCCAGCAGTGAAGCCGGAGGGGCTAATGAAAAACTGTTTTTT.

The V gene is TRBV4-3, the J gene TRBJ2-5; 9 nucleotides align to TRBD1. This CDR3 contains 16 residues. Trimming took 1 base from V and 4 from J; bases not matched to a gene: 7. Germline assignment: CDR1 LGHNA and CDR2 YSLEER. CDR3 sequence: CASSQAGQGGRETQYF. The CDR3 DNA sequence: TGCGCCAGCAGCCAAGCGGGACAGGGCGGGCGAGAGACCCAGTACTTC.

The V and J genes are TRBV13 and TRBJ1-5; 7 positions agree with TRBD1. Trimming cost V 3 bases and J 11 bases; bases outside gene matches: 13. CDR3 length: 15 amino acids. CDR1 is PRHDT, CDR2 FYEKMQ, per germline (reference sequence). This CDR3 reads CASSFSASGGTTQHF. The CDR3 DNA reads TGTGCCAGCAGCTTTTCGGCGTCAGGGGGTACGACCCAGCATTTT.

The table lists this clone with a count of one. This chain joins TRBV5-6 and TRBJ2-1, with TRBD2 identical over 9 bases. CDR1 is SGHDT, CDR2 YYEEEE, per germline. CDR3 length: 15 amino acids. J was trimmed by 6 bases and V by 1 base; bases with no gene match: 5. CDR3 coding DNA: TGTGCCAGCAGCTTGTTGCGGCGGGGGGGCAATGAGCAGTTCTTC. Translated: CASSLLRRGGNEQFF.

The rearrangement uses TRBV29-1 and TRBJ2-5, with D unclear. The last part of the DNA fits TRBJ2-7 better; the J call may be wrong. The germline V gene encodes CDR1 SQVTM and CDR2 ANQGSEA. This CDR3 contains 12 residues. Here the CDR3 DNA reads TGCAGCGTTGAAGGGCAGGCCTACGAGCAGTACTTC. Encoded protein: CSVEGQAYEQYF.

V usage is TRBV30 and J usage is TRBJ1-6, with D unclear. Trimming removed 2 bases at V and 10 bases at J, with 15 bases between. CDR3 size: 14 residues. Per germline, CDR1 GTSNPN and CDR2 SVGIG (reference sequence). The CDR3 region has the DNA TGTGCCTGGAGTCGAGACCCAAGCGGATCACCCCTCCACTTT. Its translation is CAWSRDPSGSPLHF.

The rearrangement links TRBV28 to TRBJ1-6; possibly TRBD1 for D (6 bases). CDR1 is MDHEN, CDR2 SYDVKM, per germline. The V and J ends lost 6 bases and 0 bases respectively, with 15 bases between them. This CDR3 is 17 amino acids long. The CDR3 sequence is CASRPTQQGSYNSPLHF. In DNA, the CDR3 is TGTGCCAGCAGACCTACCCAACAGGGCTCCTATAATTCACCCCTCCACTTT. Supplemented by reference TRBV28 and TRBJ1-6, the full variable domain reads DVKVTQSSRYLVKRTGEKVFLECVQDMDHENMFWYRQDPGLGLRLIYFSYDVKMKEKGDIPEGYSVSREKKERFSLILESASTNQTSMYLCASRPTQQGSYNSPLHFGNGTRLTVT.

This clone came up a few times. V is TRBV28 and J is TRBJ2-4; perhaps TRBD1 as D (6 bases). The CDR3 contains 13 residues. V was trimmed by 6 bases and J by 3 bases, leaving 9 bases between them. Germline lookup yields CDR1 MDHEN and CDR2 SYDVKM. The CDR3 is CASSTGSKNIQYF. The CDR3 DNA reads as TGTGCCAGCAGCACAGGGAGCAAAAACATTCAGTACTTC.

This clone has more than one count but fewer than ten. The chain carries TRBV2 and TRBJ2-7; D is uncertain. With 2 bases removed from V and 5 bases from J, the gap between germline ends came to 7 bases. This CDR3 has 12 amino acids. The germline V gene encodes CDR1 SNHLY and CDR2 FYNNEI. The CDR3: CASSEPPDEQYF. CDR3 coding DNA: TGTGCCAGCAGTGAACCTCCTGACGAGCAGTACTTC.

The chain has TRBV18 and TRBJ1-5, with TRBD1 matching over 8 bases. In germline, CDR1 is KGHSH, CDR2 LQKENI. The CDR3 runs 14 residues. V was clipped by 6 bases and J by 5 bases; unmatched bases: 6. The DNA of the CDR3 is TGTGCCAGCTCGTCGACAGGGGTCGATCAGCCCCAGCATTTT. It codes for CASSSTGVDQPQHF. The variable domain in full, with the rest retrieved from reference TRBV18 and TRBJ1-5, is NAGVMQNPRHLVRRRGQEARLRCSPMKGHSHVYWYRQLPEEGLKFMVYLQKENIIDESGMPKERFSAEFPKEGPSILRIQQVVRGDSAAYFCASSSTGVDQPQHFGDGTRLSIL.

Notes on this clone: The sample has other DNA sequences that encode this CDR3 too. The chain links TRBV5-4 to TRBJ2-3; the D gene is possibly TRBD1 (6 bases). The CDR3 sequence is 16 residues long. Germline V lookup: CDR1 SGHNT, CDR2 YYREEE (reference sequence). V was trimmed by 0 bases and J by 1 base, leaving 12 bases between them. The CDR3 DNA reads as TGTGCCAGCAGCTTGGGGACAGCCTCTCGCACAGATACGCAGTATTTT. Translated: CASSLGTASRTDTQYF.

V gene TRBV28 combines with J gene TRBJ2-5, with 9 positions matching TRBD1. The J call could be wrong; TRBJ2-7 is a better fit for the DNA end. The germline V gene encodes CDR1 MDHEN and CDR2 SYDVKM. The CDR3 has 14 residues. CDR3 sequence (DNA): TGTGCCAGCAGTTCTCCGGACAGGGGTTACGAGCAGTACTTC. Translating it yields CASSSPDRGYEQYF.

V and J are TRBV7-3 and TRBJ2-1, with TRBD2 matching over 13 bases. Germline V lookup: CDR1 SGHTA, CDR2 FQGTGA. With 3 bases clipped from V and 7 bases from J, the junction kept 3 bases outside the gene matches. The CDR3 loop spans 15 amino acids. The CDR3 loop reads CASSFGTSGINEQFF. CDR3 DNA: TGTGCCAGCAGCTTCGGGACTAGCGGGATAAATGAGCAGTTCTTC. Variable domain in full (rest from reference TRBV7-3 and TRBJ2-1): GAGVSQTPSNKVTEKGKYVELRCDPISGHTALYWYRQSLGQGPEFLIYFQGTGAADDSGLPNDRFFAVRPEGSVSTLKIQRTERGDSAVYLCASSFGTSGINEQFFGPGTRLTVL.

The CDR3 DNA reads as TGTGCCACGACAGGGGGCTATGGCTACACCTTC. Protein sequence: CATTGGYGYTF. The V and J genes are TRBV6-5 and TRBJ1-2, with 9 bases that match TRBD1. With V trimmed by 10 bases and J by 4 bases, 1 base remained unmatched. The CDR3 length is 11 residues. Germline V gene lookup returns CDR1 MNHEY and CDR2 SVGAGI.

The CDR3 loop reads CASSFPSARSTDTQYF. CDR3 nucleotide sequence: TGTGCCAGCAGCTTCCCTAGCGCCAGGAGCACAGATACGCAGTATTTT. This chain joins TRBV5-4 and TRBJ2-3, with D possibly matching TRBD2 (6 bases). Trimming removed 2 bases from V and 0 bases from J, with 13 bases in between. The germline gives CDR1 SGHNT, CDR2 YYREEE (reference sequence). This CDR3 region has 16 residues.